The 9 T cell receptor beta chains reported below all come from one sample, sequenced in a study of blood T cell repertoires in COVID-19. TCRdb keeps only in-frame clones here, not all; method: immunoSEQ multiplex PCR. Here the sample spans approximately 150,000 clones, roughly 90% being singletons. The sample was peripheral blood. All receptors derive from a man in his 70s with active COVID-19.

Concerning this clone: One end of the junction is discordant with germline, which a read error may explain. This sequence joins TRBV4-2 and TRBJ2-7, with 9 positions matching TRBD1. The germline V gene has CDR1 LGHNA and CDR2 YNFKEQ. CDR3 length: 15 residues. Here the CDR3 reads CASSQGTGVSSEQYF. CDR3 coding DNA: TGTGCCAGCAGCCAAGGGACAGGGGTTTCCTCCGAGCAGTACTTC.

V and J are TRBV18 and TRBJ1-1; unclear D gene. The CDR3 is 13 residues long. V gave up 6 bases and J gave up 6 bases, with 14 bases separating them. The germline V gene has CDR1 KGHSH and CDR2 LQKENI. CDR3 in DNA: TGTGCCAGCTCCCCAGTCGAGGGTGCTGAAGCTTTCTTT. Protein product: CASSPVEGAEAFF.

The CDR3 DNA reads as TGTGCCAGCAGTTTAACTCGGGAATACTCCTCCTACGAGCAGTACTTC. This codes for CASSLTREYSSYEQYF. The V gene is TRBV28, the J gene TRBJ2-7; the D gene is possibly TRBD2 (5 bases). CDR1 and CDR2 (germline): MDHEN, SYDVKM. This CDR3 spans 16 amino acids. Trimming removed 2 bases from V and 0 bases from J, with 14 bases in between.

V is TRBV2 and J is TRBJ2-4; maybe TRBD1 (6 bases). This CDR3 comprises 17 residues. V gave up 3 bases and J gave up 3 bases, with 18 bases separating them. Per germline, CDR1 SNHLY and CDR2 FYNNEI. The CDR3 protein is CASSDRGHYSDKNIQYF. In nucleotides, the CDR3 is TGTGCCAGCAGTGACAGGGGACATTATAGCGACAAAAACATTCAGTACTTC.

This clone was observed once. The chain couples TRBV9 to TRBJ2-1, with TRBD2 matching over 8 bases. This CDR3 comprises 14 residues. V gave up 4 bases and J gave up 7 bases; unmatched junction bases: 7. Germline CDR1 SGDLS, CDR2 YYNGEE. The CDR3 nucleotides read TGTGCCAGCAGCCCTCGGACTAGCCGAAATGAGCAGTTCTTC. As protein: CASSPRTSRNEQFF.

The genes are TRBV4-2 and TRBJ1-1, with D maybe TRBD1 (5 bases). The germline V and J ends were trimmed by 0 bases and 8 bases, with 7 bases remaining between them. CDR3 size: 12 residues. CDR1 LGHNA and CDR2 YNFKEQ come from the germline V gene. The CDR3 sequence: CASSQDGAEAFF. CDR3 in DNA: TGTGCCAGCAGCCAAGATGGGGCAGAAGCTTTCTTT.

This clone was observed a few times. The CDR3 loop reads CASSLEGQVNQPQHF. The CDR3 DNA follows: TGTGCCAGCAGCTTGGAGGGACAGGTCAATCAGCCCCAGCATTTT. The chain links TRBV5-5 to TRBJ1-5, with 8 nucleotides matching TRBD1. The CDR3 extends over 15 amino acids. V trimming: 0 bases; J trimming: 3 bases; junction bases outside the gene matches: 2. Germline V gives CDR1 SGHKS, CDR2 YYEKEE (reference sequence).

The V gene is TRBV25-1, the J gene TRBJ2-1; TRBD2 might be the D (6 bases). The CDR3 is 16 amino acids. V was clipped by 6 bases and J by 0 bases, with 15 bases between them. Germline-derived CDR1 and CDR2 are MGHDK and SYGVNS. The CDR3 nucleotides are TGTGCCAGCAGGGCTAGCGTCGTAAGCTCCTACAATGAGCAGTTCTTC. This sequence encodes CASRASVVSSYNEQFF.

V usage is TRBV28 and J usage is TRBJ1-5; tentative D call: TRBD1 (5 bases). V was trimmed by 7 bases and J by 5 bases, leaving 18 bases between them. Per the germline V gene, CDR1 is MDHEN and CDR2 is SYDVKM. This CDR3 is built from 15 residues. The CDR3 DNA is TGTGCCAGCATTCCCCTCGGGGGGTGGGATCAGCCCCAGCATTTT. It translates to CASIPLGGWDQPQHF.